The clone carrying this T cell receptor beta chain was detected only once. This sample's time point: baseline, week 1 (first vaccination visit). The treatment here: pre-vaccination baseline after standard-of-care therapy. The sample is drawn from a study of a mutant IDH1 vaccine in newly diagnosed glioma. Sequenced by immunoSEQ multiplex PCR; TCRdb stores in-frame clones only, minus some. This sample has approximately 100,000 clones, with about 87% found just once. This sample comprised PBMCs, obtained from a glioma patient treated with radiotherapy, temozolomide or both. The sequence was collected from a woman in her forties or fifties with glioma.

The CDR3 DNA sequence: TGCAGCGTCTTACAGGGGGTCTATGGCTACACCTTC. It codes for CSVLQGVYGYTF. The rearrangement uses TRBV29-1 and TRBJ1-2; 8 bases are shared with TRBD1. With V trimmed by 6 bases and J by 4 bases, 4 bases remained unmatched. CDR1 and CDR2 (germline): SQVTM, ANQGSEA. This CDR3 contains 12 residues. The full variable domain, with the rest looked up from reference TRBV29-1 and TRBJ1-2, is SAVISQKPSRDICQRGTSLTIQCQVDSQVTMMFWYRQQPGQSLTLIATANQGSEATYESGFVIDKFPISRPNLTFSTLTVSNMSPEDSSIYLCSVLQGVYGYTFGSGTRLTVV.